This T cell receptor beta chain was captured in a study of T cell responses to AZD1222 COVID-19 vaccine. Study-level findings and limits: Spike-specific TCR breadth and depth grew following two AZD1222 doses.

Points on this clone: The target antigen is unknown.

TCRdb's copy holds only in-frame clones and misses some; the assay was immunoSEQ multiplex PCR. This table has 100,000 to 150,000 clones, 88% appearing once. The germline CDR1 and CDR2 sequences are SQVTM and ANQGSEA. This CDR3 comprises 13 residues. Between the trimmed V and J ends, which lost 6 bases and 1 base, there was a span of 13 bases. The material was peripheral blood, obtained on day 0 of AZD1222 vaccination. The sequence came from an adult in good health. V usage is TRBV29-1 and J usage is TRBJ2-7, with D tentatively TRBD2 (6 bases). This CDR3 reads CSVRDRGSYEQYF. In nucleotides, the CDR3 is TGCAGCGTGCGTGACCGGGGGTCCTACGAGCAGTACTTC.